These T cell receptor beta chains were read from a single sample in a study of siplizumab effects on memory and regulatory T cells. Generated by immunoSEQ multiplex PCR, the TCRdb table keeps only in-frame clones and is missing some. The table includes 98,000 or so clones, about 94% detected once. The sequenced sample was Tregs sorted from blood. Receptor source: a human donor in good health. Each CDR3 is given with its conserved first and last residue. The D gene is left open where the match is weak. Size is stated for part of the rows, as once, few or many counts, or as a class when the clone is expanded.

NA	NA	TRBV7-3	TRBJ2-3	TGTGCCAGCAGCAGGGAAAGGTCAGATACGCAGTATTTT	CASSRERSDTQYF
TRBD2	once	TRBV5-1	TRBJ2-1	TGCGCCAGCACCAGGGGAGCGGGAGGGCCTATCAATGAGCAGTTCTTC	CASTRGAGGPINEQFF
TRBD1	NA	TRBV5-3	TRBJ1-5	TGTGCCAGAAGCCCGGACAGGAATCAGCCCCAGCATTTT	CARSPDRNQPQHF
NA	NA	TRBV6-1	TRBJ1-3	TGTGCCAGCAGTGGGTCCGGTAACTCTGGAAACACCATATATTTT	CASSGSGNSGNTIYF
NA	NA	TRBV4-3	TRBJ1-3	TGCGCCAGCAGCCAGGGCCGGGGCCTCTCTGGAAACACCATATATTTT	CASSQGRGLSGNTIYF
NA	NA	TRBV10-3	TRBJ1-2	TGTGCCATCAGTGGACAAGACTATGGCTACACCTTC	CAISGQDYGYTF
NA	NA	TRBV14	TRBJ2-7	TGTGCCAGCCGTGGGGTTTTCTCCTACGAGCAGTACTTC	CASRGVFSYEQYF
NA	NA	TRBV5-4	TRBJ2-3	TGTGCCAGCAGCTTGGAGGGGACCCCGGGCAGAGATACGCAGTATTTT	CASSLEGTPGRDTQYF
NA	NA	TRBV11-3	TRBJ2-3	TGTGCCAGCAGCTCTAGAATGGGCCCCACAGATACGCAGTATTTT	CASSSRMGPTDTQYF
NA	NA	TRBV7-9	TRBJ2-5	TGTGCCAGCAGCTTCAACAGGGATAGAGAGACCCAGTACTTC	CASSFNRDRETQYF
NA	NA	TRBV18	TRBJ2-6	TGTGCCAGCTCACCACTGAGCGACTCTGGGGCCAACGTCCTGACTTTC	CASSPLSDSGANVLTF
TRBD1	NA	TRBV27	TRBJ2-3	TGTGCCAGCAAGAGACAGGGGCCAGATACGCAGTATTTT	CASKRQGPDTQYF
TRBD1	NA	TRBV29-1	TRBJ2-7	TGCAGCGTGACAGGGGAATTGGACGAGCAGTACTTC	CSVTGELDEQYF
NA	once	TRBV29-1	TRBJ1-1	TGCAGCGGTGGGAGGGACACTGAAGCTTTCTTT	CSGGRDTEAFF
NA	once	TRBV11-1	TRBJ1-2	TGTGCCAGCAGCTTGCGGACAGCTTACTATGGCTACACCTTC	CASSLRTAYYGYTF
NA	NA	TRBV7-9	TRBJ1-6	TGTGCCAGCAGCTCGGGTCCGGATTTCGCACCCCTCCACTTT	CASSSGPDFAPLHF
NA	NA	TRBV27	TRBJ1-5	TGTGCCAGCAGTTCAACAGGGTTTTGGCAGCCCCAGCATTTT	CASSSTGFWQPQHF
TRBD2	once	TRBV9	TRBJ2-1	TGTGCCAGCAGCGCCTTTAGCGGGAGCTCCTACAATGAGCAGTTCTTC	CASSAFSGSSYNEQFF